The sequence of this T cell receptor beta chain was determined in a study of blood T cell repertoires in COVID-19 (dated by TCRdb to the early 2020s). The study in broad terms: Samples covering the acute and convalescent phases of COVID-19 were provided by collaborators in the United States, Italy and Spain. The repertoires were made available in a free public database intended to serve as a resource for research on the immune response to SARS-CoV-2. The prospective study material was composed of cDNA or gDNA derived from T cells, B-cell-depleted T cells, or PBMCs. Deeply sampled blood TCRbeta repertoires from subjects exposed to, actively infected with, or recovered from COVID-19 were included in the dataset. The samples were drawn from two sources: the first 160 participants of the ongoing ImmuneRACE study, and 1,254 subjects contributed by 6 global collaborators. The sample metadata nearly always contained a de-identified subject ID, COVID-19 status, age in years and sex. Where HLA class I and class II types were available, the types were taken from metadata supplied by the sample provider, not from assay-based typing. The full study reports these points: Clinical and demographic metadata were provided uncurated, with the amount varying by source and participant.

As for this clone: Its antigen is still unknown. No base quality information exists; no much larger clone differs at one position.

TCRbeta CDR3 regions were amplified from genomic DNA by means of the immunoSEQ Assay, a bias-controlled multiplex PCR. In the source study's methods: Nucleated cell counts per sample were estimated from amplification of reference gene primers within the assay. To quantify the absolute abundance of each unique TCRbeta CDR3 rearrangement, sequence reads were collapsed and filtered. Productive Simpson clonality was computed per sample as the square root of Simpson's diversity index over productive rearrangements. Entries here come from immuneACCESS through TCRdb and include only in-frame sequences with V and J called. Some clones fail to appear in such tables; in the studies checked, an unresolved V gene covers under half of the shortfall, and the cause of the remainder is unknown. The V and J calls and clone size come from that table; D and trimming were worked out from the DNA. The sample includes about 150,000 clones, with 80% to 90% observed a single time. The ten largest clonotypes hold 2.5% to 4% of the sample.

The collaborating institutions used their own protocols to collect whole blood in K2EDTA tubes. For TCRbeta analysis, collaborators shipped samples as frozen whole blood, isolated PBMCs, or DNA extracted from either of those sample types. Including cysteine and phenylalanine, the CDR3 has 17 amino acids. Of all the DNA, just the CDR3 is kept, 51 bases in frame from base 1. The V end loses 4 bases and the J end loses 8 bases, and a stretch of 24 bases separates them. Per the germline V gene, LGHNA is the CDR1 and YSLEER is the CDR2. Sequencing was done on a sample of peripheral blood. The sequence was collected from a man aged 65 to 79 with acute or convalescent COVID-19. Recombination connected TRBV4-3 to TRBJ2-1, and perhaps TRBD2 as D gene, on 5 matching bases. CDR3 region: CASSPAGATPMRDEQFF. The DNA is as follows: TGCGCCAGCAGCCCCGCCGGAGCTACGCCCATGAGGGATGAGCAGTTCTTC.